This T cell receptor (beta chain) was sequenced during a study of cytomegalovirus exposure and HLA in healthy donors. General study points: Segments of the TCR beta V type were, in most cases, productive about 90% or about 30% of the time in an earlier analysis. CMV serostatus alone was available as immune exposure information. Across HLA loci, a later analysis found differing TCR association rates, with DRB1 most and HLA-C fewest. V- and J-gene trimming of TCR beta was linked (in a later analysis) to a missense DCLRE1C variant.

On this clone: Its specificity is not known.

Germline trimming cut 1 base from V and 3 bases from J; bases unmatched to any gene: 7. The CDR3 spans 16 residues. Germline CDR1 and CDR2: SGHVS and FQNEAQ. With 60 Vbeta and 13 Jbeta primers, the PCR was carried out. Data came from immunoSEQ multiplex PCR; TCRdb stores just in-frame clones and leaves some out. The repertoire consists of about 270,000 clones, with more than 80% occurring once and the leading ten covering 3.5% to 4.5%. The chain has TRBV7-8 and TRBJ2-7; 9 bases fit TRBD2. Material: PBMCs. The receptor was isolated from a man aged 40-50 years in good health and CMV-seropositive. The CDR3 sequence: CASSLGSGRPYYEQYF. Here the CDR3 DNA reads TGTGCCAGCAGCTTAGGGAGCGGGAGGCCCTACTACGAGCAGTACTTC.